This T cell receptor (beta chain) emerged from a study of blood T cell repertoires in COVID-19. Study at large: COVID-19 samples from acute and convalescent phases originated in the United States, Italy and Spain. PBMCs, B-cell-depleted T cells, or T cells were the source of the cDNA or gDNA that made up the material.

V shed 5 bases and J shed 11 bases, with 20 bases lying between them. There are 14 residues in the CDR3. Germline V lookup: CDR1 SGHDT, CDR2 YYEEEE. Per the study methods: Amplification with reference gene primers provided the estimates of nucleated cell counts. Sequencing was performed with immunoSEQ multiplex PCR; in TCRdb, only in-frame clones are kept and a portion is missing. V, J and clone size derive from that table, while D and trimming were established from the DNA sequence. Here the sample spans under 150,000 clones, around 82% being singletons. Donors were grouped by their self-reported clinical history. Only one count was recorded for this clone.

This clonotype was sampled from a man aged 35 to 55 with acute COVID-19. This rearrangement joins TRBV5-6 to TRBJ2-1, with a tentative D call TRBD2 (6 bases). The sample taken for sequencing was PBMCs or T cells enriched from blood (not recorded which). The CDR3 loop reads CASRVIGGALQQFF. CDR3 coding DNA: TGTGCCAGCAGGGTGATCGGAGGGGCTTTACAGCAGTTCTTC.